Listed below are T cell receptor beta chains from one sample, sequenced in a study of early T cells in non-severe SARS-CoV-2 infection. In TCRdb, the 5' RACE reads were re-called with MiXCR into one record per CDR3 protein. The table has about 83,000 distinct CDR3 sequences, around 9.3% seen once; the top ten hold over 7.5%. The sample was whole blood, taken at baseline. Every receptor here comes from an adult who was a healthcare worker with PCR-confirmed SARS-CoV-2 infection or an uninfected control (not recorded which). The CDR3 runs from the conserved cysteine through the conserved F or W. Each record gives: V gene, J gene, clone size, D gene, CDR3 DNA, CDR3 protein. A D gene is named only where the DNA matches it firmly. Not all rows give a size; the values are once, few, many and, for expanded clones, a class.

TRBV7-9	TRBJ1-2	.	TRBD1	TGTGCCAGCAGCTCAATGGACAGGAGTCGCTATGGCTACACCTTC	CASSSMDRSRYGYTF
TRBV6-6	TRBJ2-5	few	TRBD2	TGTGCCAGCGGTTTAGCGGGAGAGACCCAGTACTTC	CASGLAGETQYF
TRBV28	TRBJ2-7	.	.	TGTGCCAGCAGTTTAGGACCCCTCGAGCAGTACTTC	CASSLGPLEQYF
TRBV4-2	TRBJ2-3	many	TRBD2	TGTGCCAGCAGCCAAGATGGGCTAGCGGGAGGAACAGATACGCAGTATTTT	CASSQDGLAGGTDTQYF
TRBV20-1	TRBJ2-5	many	.	TGCAGTGCTAGGGGCCTAAACAACAAAGAGACCCAGTACTTC	CSARGLNNKETQYF
TRBV19	TRBJ2-2	.	TRBD2	TGTGCCAGTAGTATATTCCAAGGGGGACTAGCCCCCGGGGAGCTGTTTTTT	CASSIFQGGLAPGELFF
TRBV11-2	TRBJ2-2	.	.	TGTGCCAGCAGCCTGCTCTTAGGGACCGGGGAGCTGTTTTTT	CASSLLLGTGELFF
TRBV7-6	TRBJ2-2	many	.	TGTGCCAGCAGCTTGACAGGAGGGAACACCGGGGAGCTGTTTTTT	CASSLTGGNTGELFF
TRBV9	TRBJ1-5	.	.	TGTGCCAGCAGCGTAGAGGCGGGCCTCAATCAGCCCCAGCATTTT	CASSVEAGLNQPQHF
TRBV20-1	TRBJ2-6	.	TRBD2	TGCAGTGTATGGACTAGCGGGAGCTCTGGGGCCAACGTCCTGACTTTC	CSVWTSGSSGANVLTF
TRBV20-1	TRBJ2-7	few	TRBD2	TGCAGTGCTAGAGGCCTGGTAGCGGGAGTTCACGAGCAGTACTTC	CSARGLVAGVHEQYF
TRBV5-1	TRBJ2-7	.	TRBD2	TGCGCCAGCAGCTTGGGAGGGGGACTAGCCTACGAGCAGTACTTC	CASSLGGGLAYEQYF